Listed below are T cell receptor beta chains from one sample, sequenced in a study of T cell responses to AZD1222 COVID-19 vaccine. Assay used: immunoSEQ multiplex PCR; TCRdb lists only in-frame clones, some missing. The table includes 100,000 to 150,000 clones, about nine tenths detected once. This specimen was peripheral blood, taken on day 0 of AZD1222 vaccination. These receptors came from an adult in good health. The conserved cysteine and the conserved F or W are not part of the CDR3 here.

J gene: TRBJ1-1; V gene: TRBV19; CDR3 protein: ASSIRQVWMNTEAF
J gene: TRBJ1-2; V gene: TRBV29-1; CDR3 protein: SVAPGQNYGYT
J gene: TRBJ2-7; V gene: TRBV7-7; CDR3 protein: ASSPLGGTYEQY
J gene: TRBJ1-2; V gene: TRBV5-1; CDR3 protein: ASSLTHRGDYGYT
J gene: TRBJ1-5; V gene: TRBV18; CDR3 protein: ASSPTAIQPQH
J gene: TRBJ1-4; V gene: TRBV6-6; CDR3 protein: ASNTSPAFNEKLF
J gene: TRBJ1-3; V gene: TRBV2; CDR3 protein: ASSFQGARRETPVH
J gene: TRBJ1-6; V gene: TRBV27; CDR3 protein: ASSLKAGTGGSPLH
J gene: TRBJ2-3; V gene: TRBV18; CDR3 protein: ASSPARDRDTDTQY
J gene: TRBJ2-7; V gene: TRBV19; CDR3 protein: ASSMAGPTYEQY
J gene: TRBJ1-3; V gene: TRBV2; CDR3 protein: ASSGSGPVSGNTIY
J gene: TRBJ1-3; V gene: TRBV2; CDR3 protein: ASSVRGLSSGNTIY
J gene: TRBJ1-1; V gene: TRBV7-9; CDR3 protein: ASSPGDRGNTEAF
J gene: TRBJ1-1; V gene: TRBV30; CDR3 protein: AWGITGGLD
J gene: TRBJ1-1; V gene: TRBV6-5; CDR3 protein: ASSPRGADTEAF
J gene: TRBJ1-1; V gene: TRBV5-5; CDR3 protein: ASSLGQGWTEAF
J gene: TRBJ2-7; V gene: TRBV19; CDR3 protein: ASSIGTGFPYEQY
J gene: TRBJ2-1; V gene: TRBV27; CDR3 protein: AAYSGGNNEQF
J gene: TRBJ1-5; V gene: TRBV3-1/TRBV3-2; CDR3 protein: ASSQDRGYPTRSNQPQH
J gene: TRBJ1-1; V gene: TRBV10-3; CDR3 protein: AISESTQTENTEAF
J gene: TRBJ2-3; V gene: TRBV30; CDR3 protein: AWSGTGAATDTQY
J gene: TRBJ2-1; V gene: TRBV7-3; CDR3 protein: ASSLARAGENEQF
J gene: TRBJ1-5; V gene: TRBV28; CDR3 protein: ASSLDGGVSNQPQH
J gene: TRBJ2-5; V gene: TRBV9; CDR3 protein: ASSAGTSGGAGQETQY
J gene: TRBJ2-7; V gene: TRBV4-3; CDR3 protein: ASSRGPDYEQY
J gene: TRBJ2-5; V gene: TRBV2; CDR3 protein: ASSSRGRELKETQY
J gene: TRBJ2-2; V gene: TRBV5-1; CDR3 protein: ASSLAANTGELF